This T cell receptor beta chain was retrieved from a study of T cells in Graves' hyperthyroidism and ophthalmopathy. Study-wide background: Peripheral blood was taken when the disease was first diagnosed, before any treatment began.

From RNA transcripts, TCR beta CDR3 regions were amplified. TCR CDR3 regions were first amplified by RT-PCR with HTBI primers. TCRdb ran MiXCR on the multiplex PCR reads and lists one entry per CDR3 protein. The data contain 300,000 to 350,000 distinct CDR3 sequences, roughly 15% of them singletons. Study observations and caveats: Ophthalmopathy was model-predicted a median roughly 6.2 months pre-onset.

In this sample, this clonotype turned up many times. What it binds is unknown. Trimming stripped 9 bases from V and 7 bases from J, with 14 bases between. The CDR3 spans 13 residues. Germline CDR1 and CDR2: KGHDR and SFDVKD. Patients showing uncontrolled infection, other autoimmune disease, pregnancy or lactation were ineligible. Out of over 7.5 ml of fresh peripheral blood came the PBMCs. The sample was blood. This sequence originates from a man between 25 and 39 years old with Graves' hyperthyroidism. The chain is built from TRBV24-1 and TRBJ1-4, with D possibly matching TRBD1 (6 bases). CDR3 protein: CATSRGSGEKLFF. In DNA, the CDR3 is TGTGCCACCTCGAGGGGGTCGGGTGAAAAACTGTTTTTT.